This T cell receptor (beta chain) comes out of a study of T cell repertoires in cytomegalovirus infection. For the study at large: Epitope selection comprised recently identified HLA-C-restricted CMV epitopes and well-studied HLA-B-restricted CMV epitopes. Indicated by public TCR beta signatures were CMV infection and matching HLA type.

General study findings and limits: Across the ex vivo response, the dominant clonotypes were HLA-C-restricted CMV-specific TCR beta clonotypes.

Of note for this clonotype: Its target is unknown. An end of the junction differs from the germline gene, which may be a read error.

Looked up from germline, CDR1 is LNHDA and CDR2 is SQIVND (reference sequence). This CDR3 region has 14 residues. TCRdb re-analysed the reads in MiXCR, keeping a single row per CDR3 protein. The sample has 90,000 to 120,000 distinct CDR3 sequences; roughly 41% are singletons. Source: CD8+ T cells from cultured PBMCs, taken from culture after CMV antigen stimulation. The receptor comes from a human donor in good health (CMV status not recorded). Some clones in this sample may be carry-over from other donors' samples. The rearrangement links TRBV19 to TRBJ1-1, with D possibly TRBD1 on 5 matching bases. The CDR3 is CVSSIWQGHPEAFF. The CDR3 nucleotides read TGTGTCAGTAGTATTTGGCAGGGCCATCCTGAAGCTTTCTTT.